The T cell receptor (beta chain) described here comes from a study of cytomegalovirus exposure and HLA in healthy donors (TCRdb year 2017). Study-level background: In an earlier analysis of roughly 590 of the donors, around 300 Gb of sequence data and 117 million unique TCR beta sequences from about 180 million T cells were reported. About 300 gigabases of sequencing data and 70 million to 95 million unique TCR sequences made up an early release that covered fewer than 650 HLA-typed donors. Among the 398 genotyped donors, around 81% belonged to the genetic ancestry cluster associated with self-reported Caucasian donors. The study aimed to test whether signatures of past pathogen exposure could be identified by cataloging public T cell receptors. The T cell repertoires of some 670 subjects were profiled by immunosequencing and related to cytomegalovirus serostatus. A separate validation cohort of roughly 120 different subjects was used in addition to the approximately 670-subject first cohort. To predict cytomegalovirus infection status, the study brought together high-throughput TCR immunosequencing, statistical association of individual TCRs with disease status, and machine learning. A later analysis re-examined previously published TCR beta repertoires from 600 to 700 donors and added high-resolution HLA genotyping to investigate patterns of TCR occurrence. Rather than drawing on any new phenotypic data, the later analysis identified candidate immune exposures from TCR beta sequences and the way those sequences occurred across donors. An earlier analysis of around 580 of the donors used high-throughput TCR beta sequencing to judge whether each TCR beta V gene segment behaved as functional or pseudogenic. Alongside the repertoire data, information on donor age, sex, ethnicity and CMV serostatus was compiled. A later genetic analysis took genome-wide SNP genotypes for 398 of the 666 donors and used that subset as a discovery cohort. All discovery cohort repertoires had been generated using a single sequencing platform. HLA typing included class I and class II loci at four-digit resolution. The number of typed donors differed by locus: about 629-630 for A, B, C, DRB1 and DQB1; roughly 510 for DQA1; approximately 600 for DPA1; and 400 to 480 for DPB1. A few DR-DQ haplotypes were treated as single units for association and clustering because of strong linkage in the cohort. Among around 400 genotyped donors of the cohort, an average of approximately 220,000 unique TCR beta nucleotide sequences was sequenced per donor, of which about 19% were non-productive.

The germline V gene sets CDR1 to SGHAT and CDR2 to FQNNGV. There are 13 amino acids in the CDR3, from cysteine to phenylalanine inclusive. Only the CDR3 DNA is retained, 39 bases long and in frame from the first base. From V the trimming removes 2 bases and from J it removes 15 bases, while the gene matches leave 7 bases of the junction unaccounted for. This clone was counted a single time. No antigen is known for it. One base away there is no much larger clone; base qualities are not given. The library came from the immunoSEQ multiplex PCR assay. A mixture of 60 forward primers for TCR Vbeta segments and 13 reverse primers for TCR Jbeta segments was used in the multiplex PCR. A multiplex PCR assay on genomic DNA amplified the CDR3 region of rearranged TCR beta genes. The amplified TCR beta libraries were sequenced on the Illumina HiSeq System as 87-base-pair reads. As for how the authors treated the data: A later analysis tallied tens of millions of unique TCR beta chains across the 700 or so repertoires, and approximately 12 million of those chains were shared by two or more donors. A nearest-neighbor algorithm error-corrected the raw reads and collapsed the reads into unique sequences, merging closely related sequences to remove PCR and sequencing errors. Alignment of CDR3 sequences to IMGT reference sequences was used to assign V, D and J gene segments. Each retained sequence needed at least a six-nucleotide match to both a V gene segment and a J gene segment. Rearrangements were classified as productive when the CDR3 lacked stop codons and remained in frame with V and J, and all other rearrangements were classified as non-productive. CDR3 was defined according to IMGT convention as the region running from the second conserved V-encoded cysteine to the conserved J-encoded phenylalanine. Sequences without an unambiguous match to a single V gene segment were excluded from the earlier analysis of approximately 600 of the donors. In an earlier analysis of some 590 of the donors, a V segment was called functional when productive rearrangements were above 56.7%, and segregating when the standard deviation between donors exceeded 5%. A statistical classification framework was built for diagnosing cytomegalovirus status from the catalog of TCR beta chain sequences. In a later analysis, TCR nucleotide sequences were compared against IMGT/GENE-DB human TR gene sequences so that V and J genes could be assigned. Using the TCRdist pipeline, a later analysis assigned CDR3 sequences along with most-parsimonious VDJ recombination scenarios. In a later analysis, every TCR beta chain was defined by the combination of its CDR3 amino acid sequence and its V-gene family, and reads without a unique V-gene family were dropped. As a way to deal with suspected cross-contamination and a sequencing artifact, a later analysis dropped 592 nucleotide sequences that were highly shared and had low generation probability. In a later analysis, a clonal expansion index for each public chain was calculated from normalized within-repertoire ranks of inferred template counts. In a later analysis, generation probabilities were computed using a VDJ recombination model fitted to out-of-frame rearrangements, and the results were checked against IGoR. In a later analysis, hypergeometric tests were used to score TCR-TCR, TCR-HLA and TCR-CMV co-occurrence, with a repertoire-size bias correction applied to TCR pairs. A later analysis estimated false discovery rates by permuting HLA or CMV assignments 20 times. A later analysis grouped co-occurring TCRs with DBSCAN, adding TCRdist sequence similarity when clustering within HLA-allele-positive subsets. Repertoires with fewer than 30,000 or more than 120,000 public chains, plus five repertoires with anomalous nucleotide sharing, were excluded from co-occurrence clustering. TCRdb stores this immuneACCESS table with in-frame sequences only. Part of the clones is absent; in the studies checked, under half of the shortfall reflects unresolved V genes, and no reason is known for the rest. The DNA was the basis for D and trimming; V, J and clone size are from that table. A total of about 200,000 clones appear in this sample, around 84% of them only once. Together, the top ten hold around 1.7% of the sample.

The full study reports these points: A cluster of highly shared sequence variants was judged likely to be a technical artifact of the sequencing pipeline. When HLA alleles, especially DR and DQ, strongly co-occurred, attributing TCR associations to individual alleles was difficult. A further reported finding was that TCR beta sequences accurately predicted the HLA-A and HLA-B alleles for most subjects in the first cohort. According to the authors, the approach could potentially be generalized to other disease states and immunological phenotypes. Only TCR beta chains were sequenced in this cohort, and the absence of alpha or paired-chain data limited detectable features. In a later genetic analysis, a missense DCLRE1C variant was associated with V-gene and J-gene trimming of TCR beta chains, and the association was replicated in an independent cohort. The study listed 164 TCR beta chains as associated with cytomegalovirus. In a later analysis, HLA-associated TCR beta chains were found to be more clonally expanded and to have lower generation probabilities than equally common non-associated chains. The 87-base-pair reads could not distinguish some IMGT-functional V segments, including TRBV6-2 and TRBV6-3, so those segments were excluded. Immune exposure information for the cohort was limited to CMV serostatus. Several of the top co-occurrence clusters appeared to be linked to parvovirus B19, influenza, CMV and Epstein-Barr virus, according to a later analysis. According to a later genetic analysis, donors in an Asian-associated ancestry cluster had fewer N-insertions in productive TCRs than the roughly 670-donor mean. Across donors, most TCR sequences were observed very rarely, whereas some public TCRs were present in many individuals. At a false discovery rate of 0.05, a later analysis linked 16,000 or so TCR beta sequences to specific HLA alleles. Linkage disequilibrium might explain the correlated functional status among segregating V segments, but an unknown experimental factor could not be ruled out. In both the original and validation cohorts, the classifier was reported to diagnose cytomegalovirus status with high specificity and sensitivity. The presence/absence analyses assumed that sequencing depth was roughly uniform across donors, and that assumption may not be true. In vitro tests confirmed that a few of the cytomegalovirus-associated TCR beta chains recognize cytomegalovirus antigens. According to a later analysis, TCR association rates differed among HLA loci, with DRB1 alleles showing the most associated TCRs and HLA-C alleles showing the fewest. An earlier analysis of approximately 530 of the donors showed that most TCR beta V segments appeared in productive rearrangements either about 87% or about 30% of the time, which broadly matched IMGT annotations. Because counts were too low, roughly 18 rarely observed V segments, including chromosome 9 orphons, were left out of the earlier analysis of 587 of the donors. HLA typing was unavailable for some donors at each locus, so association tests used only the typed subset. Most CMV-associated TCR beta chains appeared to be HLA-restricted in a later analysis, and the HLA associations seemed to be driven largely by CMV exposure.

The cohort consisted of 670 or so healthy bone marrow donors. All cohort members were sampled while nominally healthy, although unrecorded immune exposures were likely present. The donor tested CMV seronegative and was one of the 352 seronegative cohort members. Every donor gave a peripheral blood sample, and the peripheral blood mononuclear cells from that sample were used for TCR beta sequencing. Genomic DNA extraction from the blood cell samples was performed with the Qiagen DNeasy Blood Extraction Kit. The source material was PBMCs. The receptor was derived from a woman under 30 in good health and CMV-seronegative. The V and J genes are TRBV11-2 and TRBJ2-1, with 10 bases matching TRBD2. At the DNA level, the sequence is TGTGCCAGCAGCTTAACTAGCGGGACCCACCCGTTCTTC. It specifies CASSLTSGTHPFF.